The present T cell receptor beta chain was sequenced within a study of cytomegalovirus exposure and HLA in healthy donors. PCR was performed using 60 Vbeta and 13 Jbeta primers. Here immunoSEQ multiplex PCR was the method, and the copy in TCRdb shows in-frame clones only, minus some. The sample consists of about 88,000 clones, approximately 90% of them appearing once. Germline CDR1 and CDR2: PRHDT and FYEKMQ (reference sequence). The CDR3 contains 13 residues. The junction had 6 bases not matched to a gene; V was cut back by 4 bases and J by 7 bases. Study conclusions and caveats: The HLA-A and HLA-B alleles of most subjects were reportedly predicted accurately from TCR beta sequences. Among TCR beta chains of equal frequency, HLA-associated ones were more clonally expanded in a later analysis. The likely origin of a cluster of highly shared sequence variants was a sequencing artifact. In a later analysis, TCR beta V- and J-gene trimming was associated with a missense DCLRE1C variant.

On this clone itself: Its antigen is currently unknown.

The sequencing input was PBMCs. This receptor was obtained from a man aged 18-30 years in good health and CMV-seronegative. V is TRBV13 and J is TRBJ1-1; TRBD1 matches at 7 bases. This CDR3 is CASSSGTDSEAFF. In nucleotides, the CDR3 is TGTGCCAGCAGCTCGGGGACAGACAGTGAAGCTTTCTTT.